The T cell receptor (beta chain) described here comes from a study of blood T cell repertoires in COVID-19. Background on the study: PBMCs, B-cell-depleted T cells, or T cells were the source of the cDNA or gDNA that made up the material.

Assay: immunoSEQ multiplex PCR; the TCRdb copy retains only in-frame clones and omits some. The table records 90,000 to 120,000 clones, around 90% of them present only once. V lost 7 bases, J lost 4 bases, and 6 bases stayed unmatched. The germline CDR1 and CDR2 sequences are MDHEN and SYDVKM. The CDR3 extends over 14 amino acids. Input material: peripheral blood. The TCR originated in a middle-aged man with active or convalescent COVID-19. The chain uses TRBV28 and TRBJ2-5; 10 nucleotides agree with TRBD2. The CDR3 sequence is CASNPSGRGETQYF. Written as DNA, the CDR3 is TGTGCCAGCAACCCTAGCGGGAGAGGAGAGACCCAGTACTTC.